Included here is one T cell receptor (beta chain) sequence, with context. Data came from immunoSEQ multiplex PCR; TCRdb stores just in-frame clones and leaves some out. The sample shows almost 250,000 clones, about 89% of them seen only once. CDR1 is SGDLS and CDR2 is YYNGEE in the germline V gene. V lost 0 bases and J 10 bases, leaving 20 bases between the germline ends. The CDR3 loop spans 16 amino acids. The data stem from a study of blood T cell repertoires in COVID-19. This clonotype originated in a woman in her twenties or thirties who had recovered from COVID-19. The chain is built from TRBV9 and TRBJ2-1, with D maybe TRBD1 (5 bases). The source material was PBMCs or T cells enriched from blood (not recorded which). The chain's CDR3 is CASSVDPQGYPSEQFF. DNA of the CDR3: TGTGCCAGCAGCGTAGATCCTCAGGGCTACCCCAGCGAGCAGTTCTTC.